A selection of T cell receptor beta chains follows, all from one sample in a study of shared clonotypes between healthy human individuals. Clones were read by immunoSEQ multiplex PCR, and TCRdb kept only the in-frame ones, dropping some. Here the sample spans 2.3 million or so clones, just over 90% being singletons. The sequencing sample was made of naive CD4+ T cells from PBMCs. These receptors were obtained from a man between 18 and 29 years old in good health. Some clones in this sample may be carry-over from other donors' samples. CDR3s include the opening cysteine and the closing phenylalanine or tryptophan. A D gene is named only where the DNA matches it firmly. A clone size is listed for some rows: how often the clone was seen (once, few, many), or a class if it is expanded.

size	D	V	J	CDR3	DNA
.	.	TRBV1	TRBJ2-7	CTSSQDGVLSDRRGYEQYF	TGCACCAGCAGCCAAGATGGGGTCCTGAGCGACAGGCGGGGGTACGAGCAGTACTTC
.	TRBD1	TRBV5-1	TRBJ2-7	CASRRGQGGSYEQYF	TGCGCCAGCAGGCGTGGACAGGGCGGCTCCTACGAGCAGTACTTC
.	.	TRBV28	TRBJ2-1	CASLGPYNEQFF	TGTGCCAGCCTAGGCCCATACAATGAGCAGTTCTTC
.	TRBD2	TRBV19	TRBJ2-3	CASSTPGSGSAGDTQYF	TGTGCCAGTAGTACCCCTGGTAGCGGGAGTGCTGGAGATACGCAGTATTTT
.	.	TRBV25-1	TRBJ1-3	CASSELGETGGNTIYF	TGTGCCAGCAGTGAACTGGGGGAAACGGGCGGAAACACCATATATTTT
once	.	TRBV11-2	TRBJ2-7	CASSFGGVYEQYF	TGTGCCAGCAGCTTTGGGGGAGTCTACGAGCAGTACTTC
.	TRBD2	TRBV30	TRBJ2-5	CAWSDLGGSRGTQYF	TGTGCCTGGAGTGACCTGGGCGGGAGTCGGGGGACCCAGTACTTC
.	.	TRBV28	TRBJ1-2	CASSLRTDGYTF	TGTGCCAGCAGTTTAAGGACGGATGGCTACACCTTC
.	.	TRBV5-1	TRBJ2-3	CASSQNDITDTQYF	TGCGCCAGCAGCCAGAACGATATCACAGATACGCAGTATTTT
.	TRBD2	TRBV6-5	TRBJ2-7	CASSCSGSSYEQYF	TGTGCCAGCAGTTGTAGCGGGAGCTCCTACGAGCAGTACTTC
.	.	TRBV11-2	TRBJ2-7	CASSQLRGPYEQYF	TGTGCCAGCAGTCAGCTGAGGGGTCCCTACGAGCAGTACTTC
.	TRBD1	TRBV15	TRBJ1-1	CATSRPTRGAAGGAEAFF	TGTGCCACCAGCAGACCCACCAGGGGGGCGGCGGGTGGGGCTGAAGCTTTCTTT
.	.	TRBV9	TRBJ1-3	CASSVGEGEHSGNTIYF	TGTGCCAGCAGCGTAGGGGAGGGGGAACACTCTGGAAACACCATATATTTT
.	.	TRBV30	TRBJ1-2	CAWSVGRSPNYGYTF	TGTGCCTGGAGTGTTGGTCGGAGCCCTAACTATGGCTACACCTTC
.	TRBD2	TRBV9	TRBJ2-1	CASSATPTNSGRLEDEQFF	TGTGCCAGCAGCGCCACCCCGACTAATAGCGGGAGACTCGAGGATGAGCAGTTCTTC
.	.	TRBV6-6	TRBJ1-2	CASSQGTRLYGYTF	TGTGCCAGCAGTCAGGGGACGAGGTTATATGGCTACACCTTC
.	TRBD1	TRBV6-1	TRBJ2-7	CASTRKGGTGGEQYF	TGTGCCAGCACCAGGAAGGGAGGAACAGGGGGCGAGCAGTACTTC
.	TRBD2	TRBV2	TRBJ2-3	CAITGTSAGDTQYF	TGTGCCATTACGGGGACTAGCGCGGGCGATACGCAGTATTTT
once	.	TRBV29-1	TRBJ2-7	CSVTGQAGYSYEQYF	TGCAGCGTGACGGGGCAGGCGGGTTACTCCTACGAGCAGTACTTC
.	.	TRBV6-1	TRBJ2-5	CASSIDGETQYF	TGTGCCAGCAGTATTGATGGAGAGACCCAGTACTTC
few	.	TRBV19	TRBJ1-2	CASTSGYGYTF	.
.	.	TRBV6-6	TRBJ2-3	CASSSRPPTDTQYF	TGTGCCAGCAGTTCCAGACCCCCCACAGATACGCAGTATTTT
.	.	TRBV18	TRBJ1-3	CASQDSSGNTIYF	TGTGCCAGCCAGGACAGCTCTGGAAACACCATATATTTT
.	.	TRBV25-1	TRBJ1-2	CASSERVNYGYTF	TGTGCCAGCAGTGAGCGGGTCAACTATGGCTACACCTTC
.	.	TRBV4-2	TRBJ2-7	CASSQDLGTLSYEQYF	TGTGCCAGCAGCCAAGATCTTGGGACTCTCTCCTACGAGCAGTACTTC
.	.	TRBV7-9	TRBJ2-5	CASSPGPGETQYF	TGTGCCAGCAGCCCAGGCCCGGGGGAGACCCAGTACTTC
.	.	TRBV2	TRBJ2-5	CASSELETQYF	TGTGCCAGCAGTGAATTGGAGACCCAGTACTTC
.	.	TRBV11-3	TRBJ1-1	CASSQGGENTEAFF	TGTGCCAGCAGCCAAGGGGGGGAGAACACTGAAGCTTTCTTT
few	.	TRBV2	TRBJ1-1	CASSYQGYGTEAFF	TGTGCCAGCAGTTACCAGGGTTACGGCACTGAAGCTTTCTTT
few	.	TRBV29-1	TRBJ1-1	CSVVGLLGITEAFF	TGCAGCGTTGTAGGCCTCCTTGGGATCACTGAAGCTTTCTTT
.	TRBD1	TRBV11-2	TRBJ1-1	CASSPDRVGEAFF	TGTGCCAGCAGCCCTGACAGGGTTGGGGAAGCTTTCTTT
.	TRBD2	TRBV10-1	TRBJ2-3	CASSGPGGSTDTQYF	TGCGCCAGCAGTGGCCCGGGAGGAAGCACAGATACGCAGTATTTT
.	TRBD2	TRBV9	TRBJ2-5	CASSVAGSGSRETQYF	TGTGCCAGCAGCGTAGCAGGGAGCGGGAGTCGGGAGACCCAGTACTTC
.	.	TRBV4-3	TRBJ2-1	CASSQSWVGEQFF	TGCGCCAGCAGCCAATCGTGGGTGGGCGAGCAGTTCTTC
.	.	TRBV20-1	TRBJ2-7	CSALQAEQYF	TGCAGTGCTTTACAGGCAGAGCAGTACTTC
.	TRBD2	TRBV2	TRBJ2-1	CASRLAGLEQFF	TGTGCCAGCAGACTAGCGGGATTGGAGCAGTTCTTC
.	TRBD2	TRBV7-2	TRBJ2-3	CASSPRRGTFTDTQYF	TGTGCCAGCAGCCCGAGGCGGGGGACCTTCACAGATACGCAGTATTTT
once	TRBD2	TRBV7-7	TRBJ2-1	CPSGRTYNEQFF	TGTCCGTCCGGGAGGACCTACAATGAGCAGTTCTTC
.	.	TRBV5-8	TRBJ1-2	CASSRRGRRGYTF	TGTGCCAGCAGCCGCCGGGGAAGAAGAGGCTACACCTTC
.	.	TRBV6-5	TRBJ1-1	CASSPPPNTEAFF	TGTGCCAGCAGTCCACCGCCGAACACTGAAGCTTTCTTT
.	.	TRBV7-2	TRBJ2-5	CASSLIPAGGRPQYF	TGTGCCAGCAGCTTAATTCCGGCCGGGGGAAGACCCCAGTACTTC
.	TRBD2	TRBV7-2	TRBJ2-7	CASSFNREGTYEQYF	TGTGCCAGCAGCTTCAACCGGGAGGGAACCTACGAGCAGTACTTC
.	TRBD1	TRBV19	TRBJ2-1	CASSITGGKNNEQFF	TGTGCCAGTAGTATAACAGGGGGCAAAAACAATGAGCAGTTCTTC
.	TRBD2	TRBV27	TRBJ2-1	CASRWLAGYNEQFF	TGTGCCAGCAGGTGGCTAGCGGGATACAATGAGCAGTTCTTC
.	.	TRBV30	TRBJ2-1	CAWSKGEGPYNEQFF	TGTGCCTGGAGTAAGGGGGAGGGCCCCTACAATGAGCAGTTCTTC
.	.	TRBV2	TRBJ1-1	CARTGLGTEAFF	TGTGCCAGAACAGGGTTAGGCACTGAAGCTTTCTTT
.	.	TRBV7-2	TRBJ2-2	CASSLDRDKGNTGELFF	TGTGCCAGCAGCTTAGACCGGGACAAGGGGAACACCGGGGAGCTGTTTTTT
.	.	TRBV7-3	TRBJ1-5	CASSLTLNQPQHF	TGTGCCAGCAGCTTAACCCTGAATCAGCCCCAGCATTTT
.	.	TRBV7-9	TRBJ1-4	CASSFTGANEKLFF	TGTGCCAGCAGTTTCACGGGAGCGAATGAAAAACTGTTTTTT
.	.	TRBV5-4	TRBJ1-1	CASSLDQGGKAFF	TGTGCCAGCAGCTTAGATCAGGGAGGGAAAGCTTTCTTT
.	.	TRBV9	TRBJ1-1	CASSGPPVGTEAFF	TGTGCCAGCAGTGGGCCACCCGTGGGAACTGAAGCTTTCTTT
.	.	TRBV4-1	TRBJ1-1	CASSQDGAGEAFF	TGCGCCAGCAGCCAAGATGGAGCAGGAGAAGCTTTCTTT
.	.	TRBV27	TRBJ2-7	CARRLDWSFSYEQYF	TGTGCCAGAAGGTTGGACTGGTCCTTCTCCTACGAGCAGTACTTC